Each of the 22 T cell receptor beta chains below was sequenced from the same sample in a study of blood T cells in healthy people across ages. Primers used in a second PCR of roughly 7 to 12 cycles were a sample-barcoded 5' primer and a J-beta primer mix. From the 5' RACE reads, TCRdb called clonotypes with MiXCR, one entry per CDR3 protein. The sample carries 500,000 to 700,000 distinct CDR3 sequences, about 28% recorded once. Sequencing input: blood. The receptors were sampled from a woman older than 75 in good health.

On this clonotype: This sequence may be a read error, since a much larger clone differs from it by one base. In this CDR3 the conserved last residue, phenylalanine or tryptophan, is missing, so a read error is likely. V is TRBV6-6 and J is TRBJ1-2; a weak D match, TRBD1 (5 bases). The CDR3 length is 13 residues. Trimming cost V 4 bases and J 6 bases, with 12 bases left between them. CDR1 MNHNY and CDR2 SVGAGI come from the germline V gene (reference sequence). CDR3 DNA: TGTGCCAGCAGTTCTGGGACTCTGCATGGCTACACCATC. Protein sequence: CASSSGTLHGYTI.

This clonotype was counted between two and nine times. This clone may be a read error of a much larger clone one base away. The chain couples TRBV9 to TRBJ2-5, with D possibly matching TRBD2 (5 bases). From germline, CDR1 is SGDLS and CDR2 YYNGEE. CDR3 size: 14 residues. Deletions cut 4 bases from V and 1 base from J, with 11 bases between. CDR3 nucleotides: TGTGCCAGCAGCCGGCGGGCGGTCCAAGAGACCCAGTACTTC. It encodes CASSRRAVQETQYF.

This clonotype was detected ten times or more. This chain uses TRBV11-1 with TRBJ1-5; D unclear. This CDR3 region has 15 residues. Trimming took 4 bases from V and 0 from J, leaving 10 bases between them. Germline-derived CDR1 and CDR2 are SGHAT and FQDESV (reference sequence). The CDR3 is CASSSDGNSNQPQHF. The DNA for the CDR3 is TGTGCCAGCAGCTCGGACGGTAATAGCAATCAGCCCCAGCATTTT.

The chain joins TRBV6-2 or TRBV6-3 to TRBJ1-4, with D uncertain. Germline CDR1 reads MNHEY; CDR2 reads SVGEGT. Deletions cut 0 bases from V and 5 bases from J, with 13 bases between. This CDR3 has 16 residues. The CDR3 here is CASSYSIFGRNEKLFF. The CDR3 DNA is TGTGCCAGCAGTTACTCGATATTCGGCCGAAATGAAAAACTGTTTTTT.

This clonotype occurred many times. The chain is built from TRBV28 and TRBJ2-3; 8 positions agree with TRBD2. This CDR3 contains 18 residues. Trimming cost V 4 bases and J 0 bases; bases outside gene matches: 12. Germline CDR1 is MDHEN and CDR2 is SYDVKM. CDR3 in amino acids: CASSSSGGGYPSTDTQYF. Written as DNA, the CDR3 is TGTGCCAGCAGTTCCTCTGGCGGGGGGTACCCTAGCACAGATACGCAGTATTTT.

This clonotype was seen at least ten times. This chain uses TRBV24-1 with TRBJ2-7; D could derive from TRBD1 or TRBD2 (5 bases each). Germline V gene data show CDR1 as KGHDR and CDR2 as SFDVKD. The CDR3 has 14 amino acids. Deletions cut 4 bases from V and 3 bases from J, with 12 bases between. CDR3 sequence: CATSEGTSNYEQYF. The DNA for the CDR3 is TGTGCCACCAGTGAAGGGACGTCAAACTACGAGCAGTACTTC.

This clonotype has only a few counts. J is TRBJ2-7 and V is TRBV3-1, with a possible D match to TRBD1 (6 bases). The CDR3 has 15 residues. The ends were cut back, 4 bases at V and 6 bases at J, with 19 bases in the middle. Germline V CDR1 and CDR2: LGHDT, YNNKEL (reference sequence). The CDR3: CASSRGQPGPSEQYF. In DNA, the CDR3 is TGTGCCAGCAGCCGCGGACAGCCCGGACCCTCCGAGCAGTACTTC.

In its sample, this clonotype was seen many times. This sequence joins TRBV7-9 and TRBJ2-7; D call uncertain. The V gene lost 2 bases and the J gene lost 7 bases, with 6 bases spanning the gap. The CDR3 spans 11 residues. Germline V gene data show CDR1 as SEHNR and CDR2 as FQNEAQ (reference sequence). CDR3 nucleotides: TGTGCCAGCAGCTTAAAGGGTGAGCAGTACTTC. It specifies CASSLKGEQYF.

This clonotype has at least ten counts. The V gene is TRBV7-2, the J gene TRBJ2-5, with 9 bases that match TRBD1. With V trimmed by 4 bases and J by 7 bases, 7 bases remained unmatched. In germline, CDR1 is SGHTA, CDR2 FQGNSA. The CDR3 sequence is 14 residues long. This CDR3 reads CASSSTGGEGTQYF. The CDR3 DNA is TGTGCCAGCAGCTCTACAGGGGGCGAGGGGACCCAGTACTTC.

This clonotype came up many times. V usage is TRBV20-1 and J usage is TRBJ1-6, with a possible D match to TRBD1 (6 bases). V was pared by 3 bases and J by 6 bases, with 21 bases between. In germline, CDR1 is DFQATT, CDR2 SNEGSKA (reference sequence). This CDR3 contains 17 residues. CDR3 loop: CSASIGTHLSRNSPLHF. DNA for the CDR3: TGCAGTGCTAGTATCGGGACACATCTGTCCCGTAATTCACCCCTCCACTTT.

This clonotype appeared a few times. This chain connects TRBV7-8 to TRBJ2-2; D remains ambiguous. CDR3 length: 14 amino acids. Trimming shortened V by 7 bases and J by 1 base, and 10 bases separated the two germline ends. The germline V gene has CDR1 SGHVS and CDR2 FQNEAQ. Here the CDR3 DNA reads TGTGCCAGCACCAAAGCAAGGAACACCGGGGAGCTGTTTTTT. Its translation: CASTKARNTGELFF.

This clonotype was found many times. This chain uses TRBV7-9 with TRBJ2-7; no definite D call. V was pared by 2 bases and J by 0 bases, with 5 bases between. The length of the CDR3 is 13 residues. CDR1 SEHNR and CDR2 FQNEAQ come from the germline V gene (reference sequence). The CDR3 region has the DNA TGTGCCAGCAGCTTACCTCCCTCCTACGAGCAGTACTTC. Translated: CASSLPPSYEQYF.

Worth noting for this clonotype: With a much larger clone just one base away, this may be a read error. The chain recombines TRBV7-9 with TRBJ2-1; D may be TRBD1 (6 bases). There are 13 residues in the CDR3. Trimming cost V 3 bases and J 13 bases, with 16 bases left between them. Germline CDR1 reads SEHNR; CDR2 reads FQNEAQ (reference sequence). The CDR3 region has the DNA TGTGCCAGCAGCTTGGACAGTAAAGAGACCCAGTTCTTC. This sequence encodes CASSLDSKETQFF.

Of note for this clonotype: This may stem from a read error, because a much larger clone lies one nucleotide away. The chain links TRBV15 to TRBJ2-5, with no clear D. CDR1 LNHNV and CDR2 YYDKDF come from the germline V gene (reference sequence). This CDR3 has 15 amino acids. DNA of the CDR3: TGTGCCACCGGCAGAGTCTCAAGGTACCAAGAGACCCAGTACTTC. It translates to CATGRVSRYQETQYF.

This clonotype was detected many times. The J gene is TRBJ2-5, the V gene TRBV29-1; perhaps TRBD2 as D (5 bases). Trimming took 1 base from V and 7 from J, leaving 13 bases between them. CDR3 length equals 13 residues. Per the germline V gene, CDR1 is SQVTM and CDR2 is ANQGSEA. Written as DNA, the CDR3 is TGCAGCGTTGAAGTGACTACCTCCGGGACCCAGTACTTC. It is translated as CSVEVTTSGTQYF.

A remark on this clonotype: Given a much more abundant clone one base away, this may be a read error. The gene calls are TRBV5-1 and TRBJ2-1; D not resolved. The CDR3 covers 14 residues. CDR1 SGHRS and CDR2 YFSETQ come from the germline V gene. Trimming took off 0 bases at V and 10 bases at J, with 14 bases between the two ends. CDR3 in DNA: TGCGCCAGCAGCTTGGGCGTCGTGGCCTACGAGCAGTTCTTC. Its translation is CASSLGVVAYEQFF. Full variable domain (missing parts from reference TRBV5-1 and TRBJ2-1): KAGVTQTPRYLIKTRGQQVTLSCSPISGHRSVSWYQQTPGQGLQFLFEYFSETQRNKGNFPGRFSGRQFSNSRSEMNVSTLELGDSALYLCASSLGVVAYEQFFGPGTRLTVL.

The sample holds a few counts of this clonotype. CDR3 protein: CSVGAARVNTEAFF. The CDR3 nucleotides read TGCAGCGTTGGAGCGGCCAGGGTGAACACTGAAGCTTTCTTT. J is TRBJ1-1 and V is TRBV29-1, with D perhaps TRBD1 (5 bases). The CDR3 extends over 14 amino acids. V was clipped by 4 bases and J by 0 bases, with 12 bases between them. In germline, CDR1 is SQVTM, CDR2 ANQGSEA.

As to this clonotype: It may be a read error: a sequence one base away is much more abundant. The rearrangement joins TRBV30 to TRBJ1-1; 7 bases match TRBD1. V lost 5 bases and J lost 0; bases outside the gene matches: 0. There are 12 residues in the CDR3. In germline, CDR1 is GTSNPN, CDR2 SVGIG (reference sequence). The CDR3 spells CAWDRVNTEAFF. The DNA for the CDR3 is TGTGCCTGGGACAGGGTGAACACTGAAGCTTTCTTT.

As for this clonotype: One end of the junction does not line up with germline, which may come from a read error. The chain is built from TRBV6-1 and TRBJ1-1, with D possibly being TRBD1 (6 bases). This CDR3 region has 14 residues. Germline-derived CDR1 and CDR2 are MNHNS and SASEGT. The CDR3, as DNA: TGTGCCAGCGGCCTCGGACAGTCGAACTCTGAAGCTTTCTTT. Encoded protein: CASGLGQSNSEAFF.

This clonotype was recorded many times. The CDR3 DNA sequence: TGTGCCAGCAGCCAGGGGGGGACAGTCTATGGCTACACCTTC. It codes for CASSQGGTVYGYTF. J is TRBJ1-2 and V is TRBV4-2, with 7 positions matching TRBD1. Trimming at V came to 3 bases and at J to 4 bases, leaving 5 bases not matched to a gene. CDR1 and CDR2 (germline): LGHNA, YNFKEQ. The length of the CDR3 is 14 residues.

This clonotype was seen at least ten times. The chain has TRBV9 and TRBJ2-1; D is perhaps TRBD2 (7 bases). Trimming shortened V by 5 bases and J by 7 bases, and 22 bases separated the two germline ends. Germline values: CDR1 SGDLS, CDR2 YYNGEE. This CDR3 is built from 16 residues. The CDR3 nucleotides read TGTGCCAGCAGTAGCGCTCCGGGGGGCCTTTCGAATGAGCAGTTCTTC. Its protein product is CASSSAPGGLSNEQFF.

This clonotype was recorded many times. CDR3 protein: CACHPGGVEQYF. Here the CDR3 DNA reads TGTGCCTGTCACCCAGGGGGGGTTGAGCAGTACTTC. The chain employs TRBV30 and TRBJ2-7; either TRBD1 or TRBD2 may supply D (7 bases each). Between the trimmed V and J ends, which lost 6 bases and 7 bases, there was a span of 16 bases. Germline lookup yields CDR1 GTSNPN and CDR2 SVGIG (reference sequence). The CDR3 contains 12 residues.